These 23 T cell receptor beta chains were all obtained from the same sample, sequenced in a study of blood T cell repertoires in COVID-19. Assay used: immunoSEQ multiplex PCR; TCRdb lists only in-frame clones, some missing. The repertoire consists of 130,000 to 150,000 clones, with around 80% occurring once and the leading ten covering 5% to 7.5%. The source material was peripheral blood. Every receptor here comes from a human donor in a cohort sampled during active COVID-19.

This clone occurred many times. The rearrangement joins TRBV9 to TRBJ2-2; a weak D match, TRBD2 (6 bases). Per germline, CDR1 SGDLS and CDR2 YYNGEE. The V end was cut by 0 bases, the J end by 6 bases, with 15 bases between. CDR3 length: 16 amino acids. The CDR3 loop reads CASSVAWGGGAGELFF. In DNA form, the CDR3 reads TGTGCCAGCAGCGTAGCCTGGGGAGGAGGGGCCGGGGAGCTGTTTTTT.

This clone was observed a handful of times. This rearrangement joins TRBV2 to TRBJ2-2; TRBD1 matches at 11 bases. The CDR3 sequence is 14 residues long. CDR1 SNHLY and CDR2 FYNNEI come from the germline V gene. The V segment lost 7 bases and the J segment 6 bases; nucleotides outside the gene matches: 4. The CDR3 reads CASKGQGGSGELFF. DNA of the CDR3: TGTGCCAGCAAGGGACAGGGGGGGTCCGGGGAGCTGTTTTTT.

This chain connects TRBV30 to TRBJ1-2; TRBD1 aligns across 7 bases. Germline CDR1 and CDR2: GTSNPN and SVGIG (reference sequence). After removal of 4 bases from V and 3 bases from J, the junction contained 8 bases not matched to a gene. The CDR3 sequence is 14 residues long. Here the CDR3 DNA reads TGTGCCTGGACCCGACAGGGATTATACTATGGCTACACCTTC. Its translation: CAWTRQGLYYGYTF.

V usage is TRBV9 and J usage is TRBJ2-5, with 10 bases matching TRBD2. The CDR3 totals 16 residues. Germline V gene data show CDR1 as SGDLS and CDR2 as YYNGEE. With V trimmed by 7 bases and J by 1 base, 10 bases remained unmatched. The CDR3 DNA reads as TGTGCCAGCGGCTCAGGACTAGCGGCGATCCAAGAGACCCAGTACTTC. The encoded protein is CASGSGLAAIQETQYF.

The chain uses TRBV5-1 and TRBJ2-7; 8 positions match TRBD1. Per germline, CDR1 SGHRS and CDR2 YFSETQ. This CDR3 has 15 amino acids. V shed 4 bases and J 2 bases; nucleotides not matched to a gene: 8. The CDR3 loop reads CASSPQGAEPYEQYF. The CDR3 region has the DNA TGCGCCAGCAGCCCCCAGGGGGCGGAACCCTACGAGCAGTACTTC.

The chain couples TRBV7-2 to TRBJ2-3; the D gene is possibly TRBD1 (6 bases). The CDR3 is made up of 15 amino acids. The V gene lost 3 bases and the J gene lost 7 bases, with 17 bases spanning the gap. CDR1 is SGHTA and CDR2 is FQGNSA in the germline V gene. The CDR3 reads CASSLQPGAFHTQYF. CDR3 sequence (DNA): TGTGCCAGCAGCTTGCAACCAGGGGCATTCCATACGCAGTATTTT.

The V gene is TRBV28, the J gene TRBJ2-1; tentative D call: TRBD1 (5 bases). This CDR3 has 15 amino acids. V lost 5 bases and J lost 4, with 15 bases in between. Germline V gene sequence: CDR1 MDHEN, CDR2 SYDVKM. Here the CDR3 DNA reads TGTGCCAGCAGTCTAGACAGCAGAGTGTACAATGAGCAGTTCTTC. Protein: CASSLDSRVYNEQFF.

The sample holds a few counts of this clone. The chain is built from TRBV5-6 and TRBJ1-2, with D perhaps TRBD1 (5 bases). The germline V gene encodes CDR1 SGHDT and CDR2 YYEEEE. The length of the CDR3 is 13 residues. Trimming stripped 0 bases from V and 4 bases from J, with 7 bases between. The CDR3 region has the DNA TGTGCCAGCAGCTTGGAACAGGCCTATGGCTACACCTTC. Its translation: CASSLEQAYGYTF.

The J gene is TRBJ1-1, the V gene TRBV18; D gene ambiguous. Germline V gene data show CDR1 as KGHSH and CDR2 as LQKENI. V lost 8 bases to trimming and J lost 2 bases, with 9 bases between them. The CDR3 is made up of 12 amino acids. The CDR3: CASGRANTEAFF. The CDR3 DNA is TGTGCCAGCGGGAGAGCCAACACTGAAGCTTTCTTT.

The chain combines TRBV6-5 with TRBJ1-5, with 9 bases lining up with TRBD1. The length of the CDR3 is 14 residues. CDR1 is MNHEY and CDR2 is SVGAGI in the germline V gene. Unmatched junction bases numbered 4, after V lost 6 bases and J lost 4 bases. In nucleotides, the CDR3 is TGTGCCAGCAGCCGGACAGGGGTTAATCAGCCCCAGCATTTT. It translates to CASSRTGVNQPQHF.

In this sample, this clone turned up a few times. The V call is TRBV5-1, the J call TRBJ2-7; TRBD2 agrees at 15 bases. There are 16 residues in the CDR3. Germline V lookup: CDR1 SGHRS, CDR2 YFSETQ. The V and J ends lost 4 bases and 0 bases, in that order; junction bases with no gene match: 2. The CDR3 region has the DNA TGCGCCAGCAGCCCGGGACTAGCGGGGGGCTCCTACGAGCAGTACTTC. It codes for CASSPGLAGGSYEQYF.

CDR3 coding DNA: TGTGCCAGCAGCTTCCCAAACACTGAAGCTTTCTTT. It translates to CASSFPNTEAFF. The chain recombines TRBV3-1 (or the pseudogene TRBV3-2) with TRBJ1-1; no clear D. The V gene's germline CDR1 is LGHDT and CDR2 YNNKEL (reference sequence). Trimming removed 5 bases from V and 2 bases from J, with 6 bases in between. The CDR3 spans 12 residues.

This chain joins TRBV9 and TRBJ2-3; possibly TRBD1 for D (5 bases). The CDR3 length is 14 residues. Germline CDR1 reads SGDLS; CDR2 reads YYNGEE. V was pared by 4 bases and J by 1 base, with 10 bases between. The CDR3 sequence: CASSQDSRTDTQYF. The CDR3, as DNA: TGTGCCAGCAGCCAAGACAGCCGCACAGATACGCAGTATTTT.

The chain links TRBV9 to TRBJ2-1, with D unresolved. This CDR3 has 13 residues. The germline V and J ends were trimmed by 0 bases and 8 bases, with 9 bases remaining between them. The germline V gene has CDR1 SGDLS and CDR2 YYNGEE. Written as DNA, the CDR3 is TGTGCCAGCAGCGTAGACGTTTGGCATGAGCAGTTCTTC. Its translation is CASSVDVWHEQFF.

Of note for this clone: The same CDR3 is also encoded by other DNA sequences in this sample. The rearrangement uses TRBV6-1 and TRBJ1-5; D call uncertain. Between the trimmed V and J ends, which lost 1 base and 6 bases, there was a span of 10 bases. The germline V gene encodes CDR1 MNHNS and CDR2 SASEGT. This CDR3 region has 14 residues. CDR3 coding DNA: TGTGCCAGCAGTGAAGGAGGGTCAGCTCAGCCCCAGCATTTT. This encodes CASSEGGSAQPQHF.

The V and J genes are TRBV30 and TRBJ1-4; the D gene is possibly TRBD1 (5 bases). This CDR3 is 13 amino acids long. V was trimmed by 6 bases and J by 4 bases, leaving 12 bases between them. CDR1 and CDR2 (germline): GTSNPN, SVGIG (reference sequence). The CDR3 loop is CACSRDYNEKLFF. The CDR3 DNA follows: TGTGCCTGTTCCAGGGATTATAATGAAAAACTGTTTTTT.

The rearrangement joins TRBV7-2 to TRBJ2-5; 12 bases fit TRBD2. CDR1 and CDR2 (germline): SGHTA, FQGNSA. The CDR3 totals 18 residues. The trim removed 4 bases at V and 3 bases at J, leaving 12 bases unmatched. CDR3 loop: CASSSRVASGGAKETQYF. The CDR3 DNA reads TGTGCCAGCAGCTCTAGGGTGGCTAGCGGGGGGGCGAAAGAGACCCAGTACTTC.

The chain couples TRBV7-3 to TRBJ2-7, with TRBD1 as a possible D gene (6 bases). Germline lookup yields CDR1 SGHTA and CDR2 FQGTGA. The V and J ends lost 1 base and 3 bases respectively, with 16 bases between them. The CDR3 is made up of 16 amino acids. CDR3 in DNA: TGTGCCAGCAGCTTAAGGCCGGCTGTAGGGGGCTACGAGCAGTACTTC. Translating gives CASSLRPAVGGYEQYF.

The chain combines TRBV6-5 with TRBJ2-2; D ambiguous. The V gene lost 8 bases and the J gene lost 5 bases, with 12 bases spanning the gap. CDR3 length equals 13 residues. The germline gives CDR1 MNHEY, CDR2 SVGAGI. The CDR3, as DNA: TGTGCCAGCGAGGAAGTTGGTACCGGGGAGCTGTTTTTT. Residues: CASEEVGTGELFF.

In nucleotides, the CDR3 is TGTGCCTGGAGTGTACCCAGCGGGGGCCGGGAGACCCAGTACTTC. Translation: CAWSVPSGGRETQYF. The chain employs TRBV30 and TRBJ2-5, with 8 bases aligning to TRBD2. In germline, CDR1 is GTSNPN, CDR2 SVGIG (reference sequence). With V trimmed by 0 bases and J by 5 bases, 8 bases remained unmatched. CDR3 size: 15 residues. Drawing the rest from reference TRBV30 and TRBJ2-5, the complete variable domain is SQTIHQWPATLVQPVGSPLSLECTVEGTSNPNLYWYRQAAGRGLQLLFYSVGIGQISSEVPQNLSASRPQDRQFILSSKKLLLSDSGFYLCAWSVPSGGRETQYFGPGTRLLVL.

J is TRBJ2-7 and V is TRBV5-5; 9 bases map to TRBD1. V was pared by 4 bases and J by 3 bases, with 8 bases of the junction left unmatched. The length of the CDR3 is 15 residues. Germline V CDR1 and CDR2: SGHKS, YYEKEE (reference sequence). CDR3 nucleotide sequence: TGTGCCAGCAGCACCAGGACAGGGGTTAACTACGAGCAGTACTTC. Encoded protein: CASSTRTGVNYEQYF.

The chain combines TRBV6-5 with TRBJ2-7, with D perhaps TRBD1 (5 bases). Deletions cut 4 bases from V and 3 bases from J, with 13 bases between. The length of the CDR3 is 14 residues. CDR1 is MNHEY, CDR2 SVGAGI, per germline. CDR3 DNA: TGTGCCAGCAGTTTCGACAGTGGGCTCTACGAGCAGTACTTC. Amino acids: CASSFDSGLYEQYF.

The chain combines TRBV7-9 with TRBJ2-7; 8 bases map to TRBD1. The CDR3 is 12 residues long. The V gene end was trimmed by 5 bases and the J gene end by 12 bases; junction bases not matched to a gene: 9. CDR1 is SEHNR and CDR2 is FQNEAQ in the germline V gene (reference sequence). The CDR3 region is CASSAIQGGLYF. In DNA form, the CDR3 reads TGTGCCAGCAGCGCGATACAGGGGGGCCTGTACTTC.